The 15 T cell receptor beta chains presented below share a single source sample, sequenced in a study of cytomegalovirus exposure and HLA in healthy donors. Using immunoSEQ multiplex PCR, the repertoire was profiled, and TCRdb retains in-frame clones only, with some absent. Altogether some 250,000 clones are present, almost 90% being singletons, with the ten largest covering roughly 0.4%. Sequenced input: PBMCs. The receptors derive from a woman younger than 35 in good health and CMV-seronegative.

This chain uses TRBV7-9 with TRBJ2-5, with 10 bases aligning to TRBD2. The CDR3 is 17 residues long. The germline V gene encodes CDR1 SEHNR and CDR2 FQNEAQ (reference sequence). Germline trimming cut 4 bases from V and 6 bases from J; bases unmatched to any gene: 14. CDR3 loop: CASSSRLAGAGGKTQYF. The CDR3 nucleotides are TGTGCCAGCAGCTCCCGGCTAGCGGGGGCTGGTGGAAAGACCCAGTACTTC.

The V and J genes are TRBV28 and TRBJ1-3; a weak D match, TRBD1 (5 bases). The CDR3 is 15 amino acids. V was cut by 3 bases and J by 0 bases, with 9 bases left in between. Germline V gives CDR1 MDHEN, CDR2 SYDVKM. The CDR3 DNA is TGTGCCAGCAGTTTGGGGCAGCTCTCTGGAAACACCATATATTTT. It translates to CASSLGQLSGNTIYF.

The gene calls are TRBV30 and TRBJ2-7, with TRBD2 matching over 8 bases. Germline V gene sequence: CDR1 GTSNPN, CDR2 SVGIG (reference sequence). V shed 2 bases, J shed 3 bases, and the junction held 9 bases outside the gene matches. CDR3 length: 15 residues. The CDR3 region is CAWSRIGLAGYEQYF. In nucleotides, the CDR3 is TGTGCCTGGAGTCGAATAGGGCTAGCGGGCTACGAGCAGTACTTC.

Here the CDR3 reads CASSVVFAGAEGFSGSNQPQHF. CDR3 nucleotides: TGTGCCAGCAGCGTAGTTTTCGCAGGGGCGGAAGGGTTTTCTGGAAGCAATCAGCCCCAGCATTTT. V is TRBV9 and J is TRBJ1-5, with TRBD1 as a possible D gene (6 bases). V dropped 0 bases and J dropped 1 base, with 29 bases sitting between them. CDR3 length: 22 amino acids. The germline CDR1 and CDR2 sequences are SGDLS and YYNGEE.

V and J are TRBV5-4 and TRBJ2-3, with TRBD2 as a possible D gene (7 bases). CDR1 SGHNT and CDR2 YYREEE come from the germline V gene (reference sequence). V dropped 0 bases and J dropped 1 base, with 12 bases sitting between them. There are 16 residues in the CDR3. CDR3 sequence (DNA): TGTGCCAGCAGCTTGGATTGGGGGGGCGGCACAGATACGCAGTATTTT. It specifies CASSLDWGGGTDTQYF.

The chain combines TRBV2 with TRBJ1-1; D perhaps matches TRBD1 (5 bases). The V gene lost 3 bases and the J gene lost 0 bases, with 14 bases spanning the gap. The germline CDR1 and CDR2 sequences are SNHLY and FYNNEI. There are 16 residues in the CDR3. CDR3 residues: CASSDPGLGMNTEAFF. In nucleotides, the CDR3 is TGTGCCAGCAGTGACCCGGGACTGGGGATGAACACTGAAGCTTTCTTT.

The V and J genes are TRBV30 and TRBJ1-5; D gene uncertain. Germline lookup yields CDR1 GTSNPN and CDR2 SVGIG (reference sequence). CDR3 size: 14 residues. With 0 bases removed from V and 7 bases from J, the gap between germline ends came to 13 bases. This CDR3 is CAWSVSWVGQPQHF. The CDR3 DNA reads TGTGCCTGGAGTGTATCTTGGGTCGGGCAGCCCCAGCATTTT.

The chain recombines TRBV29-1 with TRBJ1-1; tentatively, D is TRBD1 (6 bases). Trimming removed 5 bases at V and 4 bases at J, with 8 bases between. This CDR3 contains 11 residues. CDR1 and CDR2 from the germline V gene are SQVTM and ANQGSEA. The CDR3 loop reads CSVRQATEAFF. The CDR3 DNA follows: TGCAGCGTTCGACAGGCCACTGAAGCTTTCTTT.

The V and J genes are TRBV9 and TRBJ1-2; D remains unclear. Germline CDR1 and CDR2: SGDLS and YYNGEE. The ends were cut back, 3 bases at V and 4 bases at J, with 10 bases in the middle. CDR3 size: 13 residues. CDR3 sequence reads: CASSENSGYGYTF. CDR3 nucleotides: TGTGCCAGCAGCGAAAACAGTGGCTATGGCTACACCTTC.

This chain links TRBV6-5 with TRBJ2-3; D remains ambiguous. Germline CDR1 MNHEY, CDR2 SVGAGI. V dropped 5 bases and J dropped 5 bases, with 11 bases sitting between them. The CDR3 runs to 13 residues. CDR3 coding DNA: TGTGCCAGCAGTCCCAACCTCGGAGATACGCAGTATTTT. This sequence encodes CASSPNLGDTQYF.

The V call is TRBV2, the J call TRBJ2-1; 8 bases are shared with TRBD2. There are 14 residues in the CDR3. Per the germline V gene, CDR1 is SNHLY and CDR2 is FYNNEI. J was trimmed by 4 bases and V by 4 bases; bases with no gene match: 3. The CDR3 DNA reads TGTGCCAGCAGTGCCGCGGGAGGATACAATGAGCAGTTCTTC. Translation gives CASSAAGGYNEQFF.

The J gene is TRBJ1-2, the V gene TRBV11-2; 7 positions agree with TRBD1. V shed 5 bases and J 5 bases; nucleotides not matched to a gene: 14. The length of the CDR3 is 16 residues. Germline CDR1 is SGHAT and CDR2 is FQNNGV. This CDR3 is CASSHPTGAAPYGYTF. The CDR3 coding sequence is TGTGCCAGCAGCCACCCTACAGGGGCCGCACCGTATGGCTACACCTTC. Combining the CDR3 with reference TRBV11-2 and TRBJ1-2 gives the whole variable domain EAGVAQSPRYKIIEKRQSVAFWCNPISGHATLYWYQQILGQGPKLLIQFQNNGVVDDSQLPKDRFSAERLKGVDSTLKIQPAKLEDSAVYLCASSHPTGAAPYGYTFGSGTRLTVV.

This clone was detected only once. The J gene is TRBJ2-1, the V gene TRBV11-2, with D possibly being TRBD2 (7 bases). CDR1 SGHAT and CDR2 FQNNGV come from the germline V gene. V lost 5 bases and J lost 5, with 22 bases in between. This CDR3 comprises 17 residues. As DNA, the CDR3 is TGTGCCAGCAGCGCGGGGGCCCTGGCGGGATTAGACAATGAGCAGTTCTTC. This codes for CASSAGALAGLDNEQFF.

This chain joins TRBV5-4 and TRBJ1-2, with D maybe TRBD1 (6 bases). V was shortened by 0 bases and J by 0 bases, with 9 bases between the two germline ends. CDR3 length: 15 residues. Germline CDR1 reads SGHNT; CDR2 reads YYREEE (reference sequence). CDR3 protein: CASSLGTDANYGYTF. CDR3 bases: TGTGCCAGCAGCTTGGGGACAGATGCTAACTATGGCTACACCTTC.

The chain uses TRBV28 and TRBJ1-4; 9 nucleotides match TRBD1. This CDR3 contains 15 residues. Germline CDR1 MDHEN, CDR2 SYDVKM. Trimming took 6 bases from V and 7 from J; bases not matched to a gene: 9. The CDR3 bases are TGTGCCAGCAGCACCCTAACAGGGGGCGTTGAAAAACTGTTTTTT. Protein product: CASSTLTGGVEKLFF.